The sequence of this TCR beta chain was determined in a study of cytomegalovirus exposure and HLA in healthy donors. PCR employed 60 Vbeta and 13 Jbeta primers. Data came from immunoSEQ multiplex PCR; TCRdb stores just in-frame clones and leaves some out. The sample holds roughly 140,000 clones, 80% seen once. Though probably carrying unrecorded immune exposures, donors were nominally healthy at sampling. Trimming took 1 base from V and 7 from J, leaving 12 bases between them. Germline V gene sequence: CDR1 SGHDT, CDR2 YYEEEE. The CDR3 is made up of 13 amino acids. On this clone: What it binds is unknown.

Overall study results and limits: A few chains linked to CMV were shown in vitro to be specific for CMV antigens. The authors later found HLA-associated TCR beta chains more clonally expanded than equally common others. Analyses of presence/absence relied on an assumption of roughly uniform sequencing depth across donors.

The rearrangement joins TRBV5-6 to TRBJ2-7; D remains unclear. The receptor was derived from a male donor in good health and CMV-seronegative. Sample: PBMCs. CDR3 region: CASSLTEVVEQYF. In nucleotides, the CDR3 is TGTGCCAGCAGCTTGACCGAGGTTGTGGAGCAGTACTTC.